This T cell receptor beta chain was captured in a study of blood T cell repertoires in COVID-19 (dated by TCRdb to the early 2020s). At the level of the whole study: The collaborator samples originated in the United States, Italy and Spain and spanned the acute and convalescent phases of COVID-19. The material from the prospective study consisted of cDNA or gDNA derived from T cells, B-cell-depleted T cells, or PBMCs. The repertoires were made available in a free public database intended to serve as a resource for research on the immune response to SARS-CoV-2. Where HLA class I and class II types were available, the types were taken from metadata supplied by the sample provider, not from assay-based typing. Subjects who had been exposed to COVID-19, were actively infected with it, or had recovered from it provided the deeply sampled blood TCRbeta repertoires that made up the dataset. Samples were obtained from the ongoing ImmuneRACE study (first 160 participants) and from over a thousand subjects provided by 6 global collaborators. A de-identified subject ID, COVID-19 status, age in years and sex were almost always included in the sample metadata. What the research found in general, with its limitations: How much clinical and demographic metadata was included differed by source and by participant, and the metadata was provided uncurated.

Germline trimming: 7 bases from V, 7 bases from J; junction bases outside gene matches: 7. From cysteine to phenylalanine, the CDR3 is 13 amino acids long. Only the CDR3 DNA stays, 39 bases, in frame from base 1. One collaborating source in Seattle enrolled patients while the patients were actively infected and followed the patients over time throughout the course of disease. Each collaborating institution followed its own protocols to collect whole blood in K2EDTA tubes. Collaborator samples were shipped for TCRbeta analysis as frozen whole blood, isolated PBMCs, or DNA extracted from either sample type. Concerning this clone: Which antigen it targets is not known. No per-base quality is available; no much larger clone lies one base away.

The immunoSEQ Assay, a bias-controlled multiplex PCR, was used to amplify TCRbeta CDR3 regions from genomic DNA. The authors' pipeline ran thus. Within the assay, amplification of reference gene primers was used to estimate how many nucleated cells each sample contained. To quantify the absolute abundance of each unique TCRbeta CDR3 rearrangement, sequence reads were collapsed and filtered. For each sample, productive Simpson clonality was calculated as the square root of Simpson's diversity index across productive rearrangements. Drawn from immuneACCESS, this table holds only the in-frame rearrangements with V and J called that TCRdb kept. Clones are partly lost; checked studies trace under half to an unresolved V gene and leave the rest unexplained. V, J and clone size were drawn from that table, and D and trimming were deduced from the DNA. The sample table lists about 210,000 clones, around 85% of them with a count of one. More than 4.5% of the sample rests with the top ten.

The sample consisted of peripheral blood. The chain is encoded by TRBV12-3 or TRBV12-4 joined to TRBJ2-7; TRBD1 fits 10 bases in the junction. This clonotype was obtained from a man aged 50 or older with COVID-19, enrolled during active disease. The sequenced DNA is TGTGCCAGCAATGGACAGGGGGTCCGGGAGCAGTACTTC. This translates into CASNGQGVREQYF.